A single sample gave rise to the 18 T cell receptor beta chains below, sequenced in a study of shared clonotypes between healthy human individuals. Profiled with immunoSEQ multiplex PCR; TCRdb holds only in-frame clones, not every one. The sample shows 2 million to 3 million clones, approximately 93% of them seen only once. Material for sequencing was naive CD4+ T cells from PBMCs. Subset indicated: CD45RA+ positively selected. The receptors stem from a man aged 18 to 29 in good health. Some clones in this sample may be carry-over from other donors' samples.

J is TRBJ2-1 and V is TRBV5-3; weak D call: TRBD2 (6 bases). TRBV5-3 is an open reading frame, and its role is uncertain. The V gene lost 0 bases and the J gene lost 4 bases, with 11 bases spanning the gap. This CDR3 comprises 15 residues. CDR3 protein: CARSLEASVYNEQFF. CDR3 DNA sequence: TGTGCCAGAAGCTTGGAGGCTAGCGTATACAATGAGCAGTTCTTC.

This clone was detected only once. Other DNA sequences in this sample translate to the same CDR3. The chain combines TRBV7-2 with TRBJ2-7; D is possibly TRBD1 (5 bases). V lost 2 bases to trimming and J lost 5 bases, with 10 bases between them. The CDR3 extends over 13 amino acids. Germline-derived CDR1 and CDR2 are SGHTA and FQGNSA. The CDR3 region is CASSLLQGNEQYF. CDR3 nucleotides: TGTGCCAGCAGCTTACTCCAGGGAAACGAGCAGTACTTC.

The gene calls are TRBV9 and TRBJ1-2; D remains ambiguous. The CDR3 runs to 14 residues. Trimming cost V 4 bases and J 0 bases, with 10 bases left between them. Germline loops: CDR1 SGDLS, CDR2 YYNGEE. The CDR3 nucleotides are TGTGCCAGCAGCACAACACGTACTAACTATGGCTACACCTTC. This translates into CASSTTRTNYGYTF.

The chain uses TRBV15 and TRBJ2-5; possible D gene TRBD2, 5 bases. The CDR3 has 17 amino acids. Trimming stripped 4 bases from V and 0 bases from J, with 18 bases between. Germline lookup yields CDR1 LNHNV and CDR2 YYDKDF (reference sequence). The CDR3 DNA follows: TGTGCCACCAGCACTTTAGCGTTTACGGGGTACCAAGAGACCCAGTACTTC. Protein product: CATSTLAFTGYQETQYF.

This clone was counted a single time. V and J are TRBV6-1 and TRBJ2-6; D is perhaps TRBD1 or TRBD2 (7 bases each). The CDR3 is 14 residues long. The V and J ends lost 2 bases and 11 bases respectively, with 13 bases between them. Germline loops: CDR1 MNHNS, CDR2 SASEGT. This CDR3 is CASSEQGGIHVLTF. CDR3 bases: TGTGCCAGCAGTGAACAGGGGGGGATCCACGTCCTGACTTTC.

This chain joins TRBV15 and TRBJ1-2, with 7 bases fitting TRBD1. The germline CDR1 and CDR2 sequences are LNHNV and YYDKDF (reference sequence). This CDR3 contains 16 residues. The V gene end was trimmed by 2 bases and the J gene end by 2 bases; junction bases not matched to a gene: 8. Here the CDR3 DNA reads TGTGCCACCAGCAGAAATCAGACAGGGTGGAACTATGGCTACACCTTC. Its protein product is CATSRNQTGWNYGYTF.

CDR3 sequence: CASTISPREETQYF. The CDR3 nucleotides read TGTGCCAGTACCATCAGCCCACGGGAAGAGACCCAGTACTTC. J is TRBJ2-5 and V is TRBV19; D uncertain. The CDR3 has 14 residues. The germline gives CDR1 LNHDA, CDR2 SQIVND (reference sequence). The ends were cut back, 7 bases at V and 3 bases at J, with 15 bases in the middle.

The count of this clone is one. This chain uses TRBV7-6 with TRBJ2-5, with unresolved D. This CDR3 region has 15 residues. Germline CDR1 reads SGHVS; CDR2 reads FNYEAQ. Trimming left V 4 bases short and J 5 bases short, with 17 bases between. The CDR3 nucleotides read TGTGCCAGCAGCTCTCCGAGCGACGGGCCGGAGACCCAGTACTTC. Translating gives CASSSPSDGPETQYF.

Only one count was recorded for this clone. The chain joins TRBV18 to TRBJ2-1, with 10 bases aligning to TRBD2. The CDR3 contains 16 residues. In germline, CDR1 is KGHSH, CDR2 LQKENI. V lost 4 bases and J lost 9; bases outside the gene matches: 12. The CDR3 DNA reads as TGTGCCAGCTCACTCCGGACTAGCGGACCTTTCACTGAGCAGTTCTTC. Protein sequence: CASSLRTSGPFTEQFF. The full variable domain, in which reference TRBV18 and TRBJ2-1 provide the parts outside the CDR3, is NAGVMQNPRHLVRRRGQEARLRCSPMKGHSHVYWYRQLPEEGLKFMVYLQKENIIDESGMPKERFSAEFPKEGPSILRIQQVVRGDSAAYFCASSLRTSGPFTEQFFGPGTRLTVL.

The CDR3, as DNA: TGTGCCACCAGCAGGGGGACAGCGAGGGGGCAGCAGTACTTC. The encoded protein is CATSRGTARGQQYF. The V call is TRBV15, the J call TRBJ2-7; 7 bases agree with TRBD1. Trimming at V came to 3 bases and at J to 8 bases, leaving 10 bases not matched to a gene. The CDR3 has 14 amino acids. The germline V gene has CDR1 LNHNV and CDR2 YYDKDF (reference sequence).

The rearrangement links TRBV29-1 to TRBJ1-2; 7 bases align to TRBD1. Germline values: CDR1 SQVTM, CDR2 ANQGSEA. The CDR3 spans 14 residues. V dropped 3 bases and J dropped 4; count of bases not matched to a gene: 8. The CDR3 loop reads CSVDLLRTGYGYTF. CDR3 DNA: TGCAGCGTTGATTTGCTGAGGACAGGCTATGGCTACACCTTC. Together with reference TRBV29-1 and TRBJ1-2, the CDR3 gives the full variable domain: SAVISQKPSRDICQRGTSLTIQCQVDSQVTMMFWYRQQPGQSLTLIATANQGSEATYESGFVIDKFPISRPNLTFSTLTVSNMSPEDSSIYLCSVDLLRTGYGYTFGSGTRLTVV.

This clone has only one observation. The CDR3 sequence is CASRRTGALGETQYF. The CDR3 bases are TGTGCCAGCAGACGAACGGGGGCCCTGGGGGAGACCCAGTACTTC. The chain uses TRBV5-4 and TRBJ2-5, with D tentatively TRBD1 or TRBD2 (6 bases each). V gave up 5 bases and J gave up 5 bases, with 19 bases separating them. From germline, CDR1 is SGHNT and CDR2 YYREEE (reference sequence). This CDR3 contains 15 residues.

The rearrangement links TRBV11-3 to TRBJ2-1, with 8 positions matching TRBD1. This CDR3 spans 16 amino acids. Germline CDR1 reads SGHNT; CDR2 reads YENEEA. The J segment lost 4 bases and the V segment lost 5 bases, leaving 10 bases of the junction unmatched. This CDR3 is CASSASGDRPYNEQFF. For the CDR3, the DNA is TGTGCCAGCAGCGCCTCTGGGGACAGGCCTTACAATGAGCAGTTCTTC.

The rearrangement links TRBV4-1 to TRBJ2-1; 9 bases fit TRBD2. Per germline, CDR1 MGHRA and CDR2 YSYEKL. The length of the CDR3 is 19 residues. The V segment lost 3 bases and the J segment 9 bases; nucleotides outside the gene matches: 21. DNA for the CDR3: TGCGCCAGCAGCCATCCCCCCGGTAGCGGGAGCAGCTTTTCCGCTGAGCAGTTCTTC. Protein: CASSHPPGSGSSFSAEQFF.

The V and J genes are TRBV4-2 and TRBJ1-1; possible D gene TRBD1, 6 bases. V shed 1 base and J shed 4 bases, with 13 bases lying between them. Germline-derived CDR1 and CDR2 are LGHNA and YNFKEQ. The CDR3 totals 15 residues. DNA of the CDR3: TGTGCCAGCAGCCAAGTAAACAGGGTGCCCACTGAAGCTTTCTTT. It encodes CASSQVNRVPTEAFF.

This clone has just one count. The chain couples TRBV19 to TRBJ2-7, with 12 bases fitting TRBD2. CDR3 size: 15 residues. The V and J ends lost 6 bases and 2 bases, in that order; junction bases with no gene match: 5. The germline V gene encodes CDR1 LNHDA and CDR2 SQIVND (reference sequence). Here the CDR3 reads CASSRTSGETYEQYF. The CDR3, as DNA: TGTGCCAGTAGCCGGACTAGCGGGGAAACCTACGAGCAGTACTTC.

This clone was observed a few times. The chain employs TRBV19 and TRBJ1-5; D perhaps matches TRBD1 (5 bases). CDR1 is LNHDA, CDR2 SQIVND, per germline (reference sequence). Trimming took off 6 bases at V and 6 bases at J, with 9 bases between the two ends. The CDR3 totals 12 residues. Here the CDR3 DNA reads TGTGCCAGTAGAGGGGTAACTCAGCCCCAGCATTTT. Its translation is CASRGVTQPQHF.

This clone occurred a few times. This chain uses TRBV7-9 with TRBJ1-2; TRBD1 matches at 9 bases. CDR1 and CDR2 (germline): SEHNR, FQNEAQ (reference sequence). With V trimmed by 5 bases and J by 8 bases, 6 bases remained unmatched. The length of the CDR3 is 13 residues. This CDR3 reads CASSQGQGEGYTF. CDR3 bases: TGTGCCAGCAGCCAGGGACAGGGTGAAGGCTACACCTTC.